The next 12 T cell receptor beta chains were all read from a single sample in a study of T cell clones after liver transplantation. Only in-frame clones appear in the TCRdb table, and some are missing; sequencing was by immunoSEQ multiplex PCR. The sample shows about 120,000 clones, just over 90% of them seen only once. Sample: CD4+ T cells from blood, taken 12 months after liver transplant. These receptors all stem from a human patient who received a liver transplant. Some T cells may arise from the graft donor.

The J gene is TRBJ2-7, the V gene TRBV27; 10 nucleotides align to TRBD2. The CDR3 consists of 17 residues. V was clipped by 5 bases and J by 2 bases; unmatched bases: 12. CDR1 MNHEY and CDR2 SMNVEV come from the germline V gene (reference sequence). The CDR3 sequence is CASSTRLAGPTTYEQYF. DNA for the CDR3: TGTGCCAGCAGTACGCGACTAGCGGGTCCCACAACCTACGAGCAGTACTTC.

The chain joins TRBV7-3 to TRBJ2-2, with TRBD2 matching 7 bases. The ends lost 1 base at V and 2 bases at J; junction bases unmatched: 7. CDR1 SGHTA and CDR2 FQGTGA come from the germline V gene. The CDR3 sequence is 17 residues long. The CDR3 loop is CASSLMLSSGNTGELFF. CDR3 in DNA: TGTGCCAGCAGCTTAATGTTGTCTAGCGGAAACACCGGGGAGCTGTTTTTT.

This chain links TRBV11-1 with TRBJ2-2; 8 nucleotides match TRBD2. Germline CDR1 is SGHAT and CDR2 is FQDESV (reference sequence). V lost 5 bases, J lost 4 bases, and 3 bases stayed unmatched. This CDR3 is built from 14 residues. Here the CDR3 DNA reads TGTGCCAGCAGCCGCGGGACTAGCACCGGGGAGCTGTTTTTT. Translation: CASSRGTSTGELFF.

The chain uses TRBV15 and TRBJ1-4; no clear D gene. Trimming left V 3 bases short and J 4 bases short, with 12 bases between. The CDR3 totals 15 residues. Germline CDR1 is LNHNV and CDR2 is YYDKDF (reference sequence). The CDR3 loop is CATSSMANLNEKLFF. Here the CDR3 DNA reads TGTGCCACCAGCAGTATGGCGAACCTTAATGAAAAACTGTTTTTT.

The rearrangement uses TRBV4-3 and TRBJ1-2; the D gene is possibly TRBD1 (6 bases). The CDR3 runs 17 residues. Germline lookup yields CDR1 LGHNA and CDR2 YSLEER. Deletions cut 2 bases from V and 2 bases from J, with 18 bases between. This CDR3 reads CASSQSVWRDKNYGYTF. CDR3 DNA sequence: TGCGCCAGCAGCCAATCCGTTTGGAGGGACAAAAACTATGGCTACACCTTC.

The chain employs TRBV4-1 and TRBJ1-4, with TRBD1 identical over 8 bases. The CDR3 runs to 15 residues. J gave up 7 bases and V 5 bases, and 9 bases lay outside the gene matches. Germline CDR1 and CDR2: MGHRA and YSYEKL. The CDR3 nucleotides read TGCGCCAGCAGCTTTCAACAGGGGGGAGTTGAAAAACTGTTTTTT. This encodes CASSFQQGGVEKLFF.

This chain connects TRBV11-3 to TRBJ2-5; possibly TRBD1 or TRBD2 for D (5 bases each). CDR3 length: 15 residues. Germline V gives CDR1 SGHNT, CDR2 YENEEA. V was trimmed by 4 bases and J by 9 bases, leaving 21 bases between them. The DNA of the CDR3 is TGTGCCAGCAGCTCCGAAAGGGGACCTCAGAGGTCCCAGTACTTC. Its protein product is CASSSERGPQRSQYF.

The CDR3 bases are TGTGCCACCAGCAGAGATGGGCGAGGCTACAACGATGAGCAGTTCTTC. Translating it yields CATSRDGRGYNDEQFF. The rearrangement joins TRBV15 to TRBJ2-1; D uncertain. The V and J ends lost 0 bases and 8 bases respectively, with 17 bases between them. Germline V gene lookup returns CDR1 LNHNV and CDR2 YYDKDF (reference sequence). The CDR3 consists of 16 residues.

The chain carries TRBV18 and TRBJ1-2; D is uncertain. V was shortened by 4 bases and J by 8 bases, with 11 bases between the two germline ends. The germline V gene encodes CDR1 KGHSH and CDR2 LQKENI. The CDR3 sequence is 12 residues long. The CDR3 coding sequence is TGTGCCAGCTCACTAGCCTTTGGCGGCTACACCTTC. Protein product: CASSLAFGGYTF.

V and J are TRBV25-1 and TRBJ2-1; TRBD1 might be the D (6 bases). This CDR3 comprises 15 residues. Germline V gene sequence: CDR1 MGHDK, CDR2 SYGVNS. V was clipped by 3 bases and J by 6 bases, with 15 bases between them. In DNA, the CDR3 is TGTGCCAGCAGTGACCCCGGGACAAGGGCCAATGAGCAGTTCTTC. Amino acid sequence: CASSDPGTRANEQFF.

Points on this clone: At one end the junction does not follow the germline gene, possibly because of a read error. The V call is TRBV2, the J call TRBJ2-7, with a tentative D call TRBD2 (6 bases). CDR1 is SNHLY, CDR2 FYNNEI, per germline. This CDR3 has 12 residues. The CDR3 reads CASSVLQGRPNF. The CDR3 DNA reads TGTGCCAGCAGTGTCCTACAAGGGAGGCCCAACTTC.

The chain is built from TRBV18 and TRBJ1-1; D perhaps matches TRBD1 (5 bases). Trimming took off 6 bases at V and 1 base at J, with 15 bases between the two ends. This CDR3 is 15 amino acids long. Germline CDR1 is KGHSH and CDR2 is LQKENI. The CDR3 coding sequence is TGTGCCAGCTCGTTCGACCGGGACTGGAACACTGAAGCTTTCTTT. Translating gives CASSFDRDWNTEAFF.